This T cell receptor (beta chain) came from a study of cytomegalovirus exposure and HLA in healthy donors. For the study at large: Drawn from HLA-typed donors, about 82 million unique TCRs were held in an early data release.

The PCR was carried out with 60 Vbeta primers and 13 Jbeta primers. Clones were sequenced by immunoSEQ multiplex PCR, and TCRdb holds only the in-frame ones, with some missing. The table includes about 140,000 clones, over 75% detected once. The study, taken as a whole, reports: CMV serostatus was the only recorded immune exposure for donors.

With regard to this clone: Its antigen remains unknown.

Germline values: CDR1 MDHEN, CDR2 SYDVKM. With 8 bases removed from V and 8 bases from J, the gap between germline ends came to 21 bases. The CDR3 sequence is 14 residues long. Healthy individuals who donated bone marrow served as the donors. Sequenced input: PBMCs. The rearrangement uses TRBV28 and TRBJ1-2, with a tentative D call TRBD1 (6 bases). The receptor comes from a woman between 45 and 60 years old in good health and CMV-seropositive. Here the CDR3 DNA reads TGTGCCAGCTCCACCCCCAGGGGTTCCAACGGCTACACCTTC. Translation gives CASSTPRGSNGYTF.